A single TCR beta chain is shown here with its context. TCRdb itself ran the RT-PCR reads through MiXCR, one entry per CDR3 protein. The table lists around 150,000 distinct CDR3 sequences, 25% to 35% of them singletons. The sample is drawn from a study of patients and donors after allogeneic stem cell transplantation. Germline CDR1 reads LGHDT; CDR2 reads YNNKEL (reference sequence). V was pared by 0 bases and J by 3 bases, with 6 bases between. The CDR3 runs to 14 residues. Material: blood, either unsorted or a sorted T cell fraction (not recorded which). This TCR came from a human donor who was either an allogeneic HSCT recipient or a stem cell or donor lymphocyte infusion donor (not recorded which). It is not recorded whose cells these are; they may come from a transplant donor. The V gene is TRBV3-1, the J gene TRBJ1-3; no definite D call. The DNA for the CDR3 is TGTGCCAGCAGCCAAGAAGGACTTGGAAACACCATATATTTT. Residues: CASSQEGLGNTIYF.